Described below is a single T cell receptor (beta chain) sequence and its context. Its antigen is unknown. This sample was included in a study of OX40 agonist ivuxolimab in advanced cancers. Study-level findings and limits: Low normalized T-cell clonal expansion also characterized some of the nonresponders.

Trimming pared 9 bases from V and 1 base from J, leaving 10 bases between. Germline V lookup: CDR1 SNHLY, CDR2 FYNNEI. The CDR3 extends over 13 amino acids. TCRdb keeps only in-frame clones here, not all; method: immunoSEQ multiplex PCR. The sample carries about 81,000 clones, more than 75% recorded once. V usage is TRBV2 and J usage is TRBJ1-3; D might be TRBD1 (5 bases). The specimen was CD4+ or CD8+ T cells sorted from blood, collected in a trial of the OX40 agonist ivuxolimab. The sequence was collected from an adult with an advanced solid tumor such as melanoma, head and neck, liver or kidney cancer. CDR3 nucleotide sequence: TGTGCCAGAGGTCCAGGGTCTGGAAACACCATATATTTT. It yields the protein CARGPGSGNTIYF.